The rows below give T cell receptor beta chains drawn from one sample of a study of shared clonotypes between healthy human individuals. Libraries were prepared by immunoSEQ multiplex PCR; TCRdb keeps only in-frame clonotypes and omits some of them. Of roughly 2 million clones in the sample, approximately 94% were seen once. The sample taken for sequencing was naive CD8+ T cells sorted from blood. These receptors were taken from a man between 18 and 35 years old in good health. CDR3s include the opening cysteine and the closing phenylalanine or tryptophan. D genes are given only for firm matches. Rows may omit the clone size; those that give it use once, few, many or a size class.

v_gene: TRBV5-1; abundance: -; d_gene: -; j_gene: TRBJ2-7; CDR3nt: TGCGCCAGCAGCTTGGCCGCAGGGCTCCTCTCCTACGAGCAGTACTTC; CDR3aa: CASSLAAGLLSYEQYF
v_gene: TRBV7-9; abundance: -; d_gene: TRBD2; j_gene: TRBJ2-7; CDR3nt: TGTGCCAGCAGCTCCTTTGGACTAGCGGGAGCGGGTTACGAGCAGTACTTC; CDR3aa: CASSSFGLAGAGYEQYF
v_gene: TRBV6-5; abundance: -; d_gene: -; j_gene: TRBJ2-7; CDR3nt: TGTGCCAGCAGCCTCTACGAGCAGTACTTC; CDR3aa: CASSLYEQYF
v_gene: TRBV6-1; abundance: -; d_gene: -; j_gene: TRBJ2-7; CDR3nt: TGTGCCAGCAGTGGCCGGGGGCTCAGTCAAACCTACGAGCAGTACTTC; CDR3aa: CASSGRGLSQTYEQYF
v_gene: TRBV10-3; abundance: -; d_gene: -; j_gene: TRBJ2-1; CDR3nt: TGTGCCATCGCGGCGGTAAGCTCCTACAATGAGCAGTTCTTC; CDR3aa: CAIAAVSSYNEQFF
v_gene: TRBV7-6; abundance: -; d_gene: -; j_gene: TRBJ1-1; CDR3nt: TGTGCCAGCACCCAAAGTATAGGCACGAACACTGAAGCTTTCTTT; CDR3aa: CASTQSIGTNTEAFF
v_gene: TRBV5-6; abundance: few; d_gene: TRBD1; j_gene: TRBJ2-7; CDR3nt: TGTGCCAGCAGCTTCGCAGGGGGCTACGAGCAGTACTTC; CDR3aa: CASSFAGGYEQYF
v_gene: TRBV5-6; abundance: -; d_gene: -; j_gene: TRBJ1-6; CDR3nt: TGTGCCAGCAGCTTGGATACAGGGAGTAGCTATAATTCACCCCTCCACTTT; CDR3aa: CASSLDTGSSYNSPLHF
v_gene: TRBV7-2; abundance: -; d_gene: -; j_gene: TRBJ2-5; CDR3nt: TGTGCCAGCAGCTTACGCAGGGGAGAGACCCAGTACTTC; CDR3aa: CASSLRRGETQYF
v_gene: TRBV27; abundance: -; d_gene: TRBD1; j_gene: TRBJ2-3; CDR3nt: TGTGCCAGCAGTCCCAGACAGGGGGCGGGAACAGATACGCAGTATTTT; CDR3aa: CASSPRQGAGTDTQYF
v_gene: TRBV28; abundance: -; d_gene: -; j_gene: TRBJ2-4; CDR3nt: TGTGCCAGCAGCCTTCCCTCGGAGGGGGCCAAAAACATTCAGTACTTC; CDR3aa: CASSLPSEGAKNIQYF
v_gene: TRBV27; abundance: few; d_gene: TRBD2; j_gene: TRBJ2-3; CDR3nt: TGTGCCAGCAGTCCCTTAGCGGGGGGCACAGATACGCAGTATTTT; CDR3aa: CASSPLAGGTDTQYF
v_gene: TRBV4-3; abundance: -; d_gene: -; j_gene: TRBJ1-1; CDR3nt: TGCGCCAGCAGCCAAGATGGGGCAGGGGAAGAGGCGATGAACACTGAAGCTTTCTTT; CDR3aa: CASSQDGAGEEAMNTEAFF
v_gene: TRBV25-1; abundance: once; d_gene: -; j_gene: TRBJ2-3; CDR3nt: TGTGCCAGCAGTATCCTTGAGGCAGATACGCAGTATTTT; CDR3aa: CASSILEADTQYF
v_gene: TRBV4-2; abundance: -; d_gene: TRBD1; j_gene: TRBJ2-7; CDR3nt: TGTGCCAGCAGCCAAGAGGGACAGGGGGCCTACGAGCAGTACTTC; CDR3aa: CASSQEGQGAYEQYF
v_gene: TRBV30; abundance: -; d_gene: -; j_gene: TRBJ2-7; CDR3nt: TGTGCCTGGAGTGTACTAGGATCCGAGCAGTACTTC; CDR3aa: CAWSVLGSEQYF
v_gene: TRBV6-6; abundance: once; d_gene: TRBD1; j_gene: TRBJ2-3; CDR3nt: TGTGCCAGCAGCAAAAAAGGGACAGCTCTCACAGATACGCAGTATTTT; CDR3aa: CASSKKGTALTDTQYF
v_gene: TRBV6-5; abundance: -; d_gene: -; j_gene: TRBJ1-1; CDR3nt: TGTGCCAGCAGTTACGAACCGGGACCATCGAACACTGAAGCTTTCTTT; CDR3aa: CASSYEPGPSNTEAFF
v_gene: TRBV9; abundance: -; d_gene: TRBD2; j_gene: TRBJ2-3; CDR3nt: TGTGCCAGCAGCGTAGATCCAGCGGGGGGGGTCACAGATACGCAGTATTTT; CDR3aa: CASSVDPAGGVTDTQYF
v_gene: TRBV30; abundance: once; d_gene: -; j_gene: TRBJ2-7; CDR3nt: TGTGCCTGGAGAAACAGGGGGGGCTACGAGCAGTACTTC; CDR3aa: CAWRNRGGYEQYF
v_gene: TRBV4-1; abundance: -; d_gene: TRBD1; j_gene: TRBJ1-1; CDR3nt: TGCGCCAGCAGCCAGACGACAGGGCTGAACACTGAAGCTTTCTTT; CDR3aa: CASSQTTGLNTEAFF
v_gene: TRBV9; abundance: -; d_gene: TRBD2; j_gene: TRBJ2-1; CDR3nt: TGTGCCAGCAGCGCAGCGACTAGCGGGGAATCCTACAATGAGCAGTTCTTC; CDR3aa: CASSAATSGESYNEQFF
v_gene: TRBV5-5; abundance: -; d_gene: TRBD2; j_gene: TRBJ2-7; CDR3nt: TGTGCCAGCAGCTTGTCGGGAGGTGCCTCCTACGAGCAGTACTTC; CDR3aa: CASSLSGGASYEQYF
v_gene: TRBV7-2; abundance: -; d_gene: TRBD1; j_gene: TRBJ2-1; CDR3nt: TGTGCCAGCAGCCCATCGACAGGGTCGTACAATGAGCAGTTCTTC; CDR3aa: CASSPSTGSYNEQFF